The next 6 T cell receptor beta chains were all read from a single sample in a study of blood T cell repertoires in COVID-19. The repertoire was sequenced with immunoSEQ multiplex PCR; TCRdb's copy has only in-frame clones and lacks some. The sample holds 410,000 or so clones, approximately 89% seen once. The sample consisted of peripheral blood. All receptors come from a woman in her forties with COVID-19, enrolled during active disease.

This sequence joins TRBV6-6 and TRBJ1-5; TRBD1 matches 12 bases. The CDR3 contains 16 residues. With V trimmed by 2 bases and J by 7 bases, 6 bases remained unmatched. Germline loops: CDR1 MNHNY, CDR2 SVGAGI (reference sequence). The CDR3 region is CASSYMGQGAEQPQHF. The DNA for the CDR3 is TGTGCCAGCAGTTACATGGGACAGGGGGCAGAGCAGCCCCAGCATTTT.

This chain links TRBV7-9 with TRBJ1-4; D remains ambiguous. Trimming cost V 2 bases and J 8 bases, with 9 bases left between them. Germline V CDR1 and CDR2: SEHNR, FQNEAQ (reference sequence). This CDR3 has 13 amino acids. The CDR3 sequence is CASSLQEGEKLFF. The CDR3 DNA reads TGTGCCAGCAGCTTACAGGAGGGAGAAAAACTGTTTTTT.

The CDR3, as DNA: TGTGCCAGCAGTAATCCCCCGGGCTACGAGCAGTACTTC. It codes for CASSNPPGYEQYF. This sequence joins TRBV11-3 and TRBJ2-7; D is ambiguous. Germline values: CDR1 SGHNT, CDR2 YENEEA. The CDR3 runs to 13 residues. V was pared by 6 bases and J by 3 bases, with 12 bases between.

The chain has TRBV19 and TRBJ1-1; 8 bases line up with TRBD1. The CDR3 sequence is 15 residues long. Trimming took 6 bases from V and 5 from J; bases not matched to a gene: 11. The germline CDR1 and CDR2 sequences are LNHDA and SQIVND (reference sequence). The CDR3, as DNA: TGTGCCAGTAGCCTCCTAGGACAGGGCGATACTGAAGCTTTCTTT. Translation gives CASSLLGQGDTEAFF.

The chain joins TRBV7-3 to TRBJ1-1; TRBD1 matches at 8 bases. Trimming cost V 2 bases and J 4 bases; bases outside gene matches: 6. The germline V gene has CDR1 SGHTA and CDR2 FQGTGA. The CDR3 covers 15 residues. CDR3: CASSLWGQVGTEAFF. DNA of the CDR3: TGTGCCAGCAGCTTATGGGGACAGGTTGGCACTGAAGCTTTCTTT.

The chain joins TRBV30 to TRBJ1-2, with 7 bases lining up with TRBD1. V gave up 4 bases and J gave up 6 bases; unmatched junction bases: 14. The CDR3 is 15 residues long. CDR1 is GTSNPN and CDR2 is SVGIG in the germline V gene (reference sequence). The CDR3: CAWNRGIQGTDGYTF. CDR3 nucleotides: TGTGCCTGGAACAGGGGCATTCAGGGGACTGATGGCTACACCTTC.